This T cell receptor (beta chain) came from a study of T-cell reconstitution after alpha-beta-depleted transplantation in children. Study-wide points: Surviving recipient T cells and intrathymic progenitors accounted for some patients' high TCRbeta diversity at day 60. Most T-cell counts and diversity one year after the transplant came from T cells that were newly produced. In patients about two months after transplant, alpha-beta T cells reportedly arose from several hundred expanded graft clones.

Construction of the TCRbeta library involved unique molecular identifiers. TCRdb reanalysed the PCR reads using MiXCR and keeps one entry per CDR3 protein. The sample contains 480,000 or so distinct CDR3 sequences, roughly 10% of which appear only once. This clonotype was seen many times. What it recognizes is unknown. V lost 7 bases and J 8 bases, leaving 9 bases between the germline ends. The CDR3 extends over 11 amino acids. Germline V gene data show CDR1 as SNHLY and CDR2 as FYNNEI. The receptor was isolated from a child younger than 10 with inherited bone marrow failure, due to receive a stem cell transplant. The chain has TRBV2 and TRBJ2-4; D not resolved. The sample was PBMCs, taken before TCRalphabeta/CD19-depleted stem cell transplant. Written as DNA, the CDR3 is TGTGCCAGCACCCCTGGGGACATTCAGTACTTC. Translated: CASTPGDIQYF.